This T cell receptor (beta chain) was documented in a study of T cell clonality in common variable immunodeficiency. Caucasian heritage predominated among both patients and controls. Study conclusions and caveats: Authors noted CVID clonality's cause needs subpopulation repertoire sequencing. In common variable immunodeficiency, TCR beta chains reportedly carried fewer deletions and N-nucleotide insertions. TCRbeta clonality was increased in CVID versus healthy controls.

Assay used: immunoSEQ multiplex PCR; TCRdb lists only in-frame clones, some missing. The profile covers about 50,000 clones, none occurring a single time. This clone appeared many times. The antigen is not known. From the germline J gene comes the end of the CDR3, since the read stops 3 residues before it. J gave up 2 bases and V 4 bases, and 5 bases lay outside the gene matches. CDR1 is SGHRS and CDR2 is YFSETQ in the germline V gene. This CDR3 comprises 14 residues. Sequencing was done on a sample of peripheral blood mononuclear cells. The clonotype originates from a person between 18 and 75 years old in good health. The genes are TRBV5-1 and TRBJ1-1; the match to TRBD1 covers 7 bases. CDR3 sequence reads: CASSTTGKNTEAFF. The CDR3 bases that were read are TGCGCCAGCAGCACGACAGGGAAAAACACTGAA.